This is a list of T cell receptor beta chains from one sample in a study of siplizumab effects on memory and regulatory T cells. Some clones are missing from TCRdb's copy, which holds only in-frame ones; the method was immunoSEQ multiplex PCR. This table holds approximately 100,000 clones, about 92% found once. Sequenced input: Tregs sorted from blood. These receptors were obtained from a human donor in good health. The CDR3 runs from the conserved cysteine through the conserved F or W. D genes are given only for firm matches. Size values are once, few and many counts, or a class for expanded clones, and some rows have none.

DNA: TGCGCCAGCAGCTTGTCAGGGGGGCGTAACTATGGCTACACCTTC; CDR3: CASSLSGGRNYGYTF; D: TRBD1; J: TRBJ1-2; size: .; V: TRBV5-1
DNA: TGTGCCAGTAGTGCCAACAGGGGCACCGGGGAGCTGTTTTTT; CDR3: CASSANRGTGELFF; D: TRBD1; J: TRBJ2-2; size: .; V: TRBV19
DNA: TGTGCCAGCAGTTACAGGGGGCCTGGAAACACCATATATTTT; CDR3: CASSYRGPGNTIYF; D: TRBD1; J: TRBJ1-3; size: .; V: TRBV28
DNA: TGCAGCGTTGAAGTAGCAAGGGGCACAGATACGCAGTATTTT; CDR3: CSVEVARGTDTQYF; D: .; J: TRBJ2-3; size: .; V: TRBV29-1
DNA: TGTGCCAGTAGTATTTTCAGCTCTGGAAACACCATATATTTT; CDR3: CASSIFSSGNTIYF; D: .; J: TRBJ1-3; size: once; V: TRBV19
DNA: TGTGCCAGCAGCATAGGGGACAGGGGGCGTGAGGAGACCCAGTACTTC; CDR3: CASSIGDRGREETQYF; D: TRBD1; J: TRBJ2-5; size: once; V: TRBV7-9
DNA: TGTGCCAGCAGTTCCCCCCCCTCGGGTGATCAGCCCCAGCATTTT; CDR3: CASSSPPSGDQPQHF; D: .; J: TRBJ1-5; size: once; V: TRBV28
DNA: TGTGCCAGCAGCTTAGATGGGAGCTCTGGAAACACCATATATTTT; CDR3: CASSLDGSSGNTIYF; D: .; J: TRBJ1-3; size: once; V: TRBV11-3
DNA: TGCGCCAGCAGCTTTGACACCTATGGCTACACCTTC; CDR3: CASSFDTYGYTF; D: .; J: TRBJ1-2; size: many; V: TRBV5-1
DNA: TGTGCCAGCAGTTCATTAGCGGGAGGGCGTGAGACCCAGTACTTC; CDR3: CASSSLAGGRETQYF; D: TRBD2; J: TRBJ2-5; size: .; V: TRBV27
DNA: TGTGCCAGCAGTGAAGCGGGGACAGGGGCCTATGGCTACACCTTC; CDR3: CASSEAGTGAYGYTF; D: TRBD1; J: TRBJ1-2; size: .; V: TRBV2
DNA: TGTGCCAGCAGCCAATATTTAGAAGCTTTCTTT; CDR3: CASSQYLEAFF; D: .; J: TRBJ1-1; size: .; V: TRBV14
DNA: TGTGCCAGCAGGTTGGCAGGGGGTCAAGAGACCCAGTACTTC; CDR3: CASRLAGGQETQYF; D: TRBD1; J: TRBJ2-5; size: .; V: TRBV6-1
DNA: TGTGCCAGCAGTTCGGGACAGGGGCTCTCCTACGAGCAGTACTTC; CDR3: CASSSGQGLSYEQYF; D: TRBD1; J: TRBJ2-7; size: .; V: TRBV28
DNA: TGCGCCAGCAGCTTTGGCCCTAGCTCCTACGAGCAGTACTTC; CDR3: CASSFGPSSYEQYF; D: .; J: TRBJ2-7; size: .; V: TRBV5-1
DNA: TGCGCCAGCAGCTTGGTGGCGGGGGCCGGTCGCACTGAAGCTTTCTTT; CDR3: CASSLVAGAGRTEAFF; D: .; J: TRBJ1-1; size: few; V: TRBV5-1
DNA: TGCGCCAGCAGCCGTCGGAGGAGCTCCTACAATGAGCAGTTCTTC; CDR3: CASSRRRSSYNEQFF; D: .; J: TRBJ2-1; size: .; V: TRBV5-1